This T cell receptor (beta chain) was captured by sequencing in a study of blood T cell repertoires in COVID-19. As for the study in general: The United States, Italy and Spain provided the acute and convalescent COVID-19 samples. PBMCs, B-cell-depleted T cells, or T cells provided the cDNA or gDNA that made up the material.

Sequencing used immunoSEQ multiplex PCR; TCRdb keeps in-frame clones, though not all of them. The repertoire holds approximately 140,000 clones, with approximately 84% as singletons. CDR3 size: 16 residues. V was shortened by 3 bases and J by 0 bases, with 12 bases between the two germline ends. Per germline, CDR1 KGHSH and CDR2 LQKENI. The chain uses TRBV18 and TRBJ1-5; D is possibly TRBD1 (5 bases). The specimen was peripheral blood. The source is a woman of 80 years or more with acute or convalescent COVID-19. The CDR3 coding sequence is TGTGCCAGCTCACCGACCAGACAGAATAGCAATCAGCCCCAGCATTTT. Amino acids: CASSPTRQNSNQPQHF.